The entry below describes one TCR beta chain. No antigen is known for it. The naive CD8 population came from CD45RO-negative cells selected for CCR7, without terminally differentiated effector memory CD45RA+ cells. The assay was carried out at the deep level. Genomic DNA from each subset was divided evenly over several immunoSEQ plates. TCRdb keeps only in-frame clones here, not all; method: immunoSEQ multiplex PCR. There are about 1,900,000 clones in the sample; approximately 94% occur only once, and approximately 1.2% lies in the top ten. This record belongs to a study of shared clonotypes between healthy human individuals. The overall study: The cohort comprised a couple of women and a few men. Their ages spanned 18 to 49 years.

CDR1 and CDR2 from the germline V gene are SGHTA and FQGNSA. The V gene end was trimmed by 2 bases and the J gene end by 5 bases; junction bases not matched to a gene: 9. The CDR3 is 16 amino acids. The study, taken as a whole, reports: An anticipated effect of sequencing depth on clonotype sharing among donors was recognized.

The chain links TRBV7-2 to TRBJ2-5; TRBD2 aligns across 9 bases. The sequencing sample was made of naive CD8+ T cells sorted from blood. The receptor was isolated from a man between 18 and 29 years old in good health. The CDR3 spells CASSLRSSGEGETQYF. The CDR3 nucleotides read TGTGCCAGCAGCTTACGGTCTAGCGGGGAGGGGGAGACCCAGTACTTC.